The next 7 T cell receptor beta chains were all read from a single sample in a study of T cell responses to AZD1222 COVID-19 vaccine. The protocol was immunoSEQ multiplex PCR, while the TCRdb copy is restricted to in-frame clones and leaves out a portion. The data contain tens of thousands of clones, more than 85% of them singletons. The sequenced sample was peripheral blood, obtained on day 0 of AZD1222 vaccination. These receptors all stem from an adult in good health.

This chain uses TRBV30 with TRBJ1-6; 8 bases line up with TRBD1. V was pared by 6 bases and J by 9 bases, with 7 bases of the junction left unmatched. The CDR3 has 13 residues. In germline, CDR1 is GTSNPN, CDR2 SVGIG (reference sequence). The CDR3 bases are TGTGCCTGTAACAGGGGGGGAGGTTCACCCCTCCACTTT. Translating it yields CACNRGGGSPLHF. Combining the CDR3 with reference TRBV30 and TRBJ1-6 gives the whole variable domain SQTIHQWPATLVQPVGSPLSLECTVEGTSNPNLYWYRQAAGRGLQLLFYSVGIGQISSEVPQNLSASRPQDRQFILSSKKLLLSDSGFYLCACNRGGGSPLHFGNGTRLTVT.

The rearrangement uses TRBV10-3 and TRBJ1-1, with no clear D. The CDR3 contains 16 residues. Germline CDR1 and CDR2: ENHRY and SYGVKD. V lost 6 bases, J lost 2 bases, and 19 bases lay in between. The CDR3 is CAIRALRGSKNTEAFF. CDR3 sequence (DNA): TGTGCCATCAGGGCCCTTAGAGGAAGCAAAAACACTGAAGCTTTCTTT.

CDR3 DNA sequence: TGCGCCAGCTACCGGGACGTACAAGAGACCCAGTACTTC. The encoded protein is CASYRDVQETQYF. The J gene is TRBJ2-5, the V gene TRBV5-1; D possibly matches TRBD1 or TRBD2 (5 bases each). The CDR3 is 13 amino acids. The germline CDR1 and CDR2 sequences are SGHRS and YFSETQ. Trimming left V 7 bases short and J 2 bases short, with 12 bases between. Full variable domain (outside the CDR3, taken from reference TRBV5-1 and TRBJ2-5): KAGVTQTPRYLIKTRGQQVTLSCSPISGHRSVSWYQQTPGQGLQFLFEYFSETQRNKGNFPGRFSGRQFSNSRSEMNVSTLELGDSALYLCASYRDVQETQYFGPGTRLLVL.

V and J are TRBV4-3 and TRBJ1-3, with a possible D match to TRBD1 (6 bases). The V gene lost 0 bases and the J gene lost 2 bases, with 11 bases spanning the gap. CDR1 is LGHNA and CDR2 is YSLEER in the germline V gene. CDR3 length equals 16 residues. In nucleotides, the CDR3 is TGCGCCAGCAGCCAAGATCGAGGGGGGGCTGGAAACACCATATATTTT. Its protein is CASSQDRGGAGNTIYF.

The CDR3 sequence is CASTGQGSRAFF. DNA for the CDR3: TGTGCCAGTACGGGACAGGGTAGTAGAGCTTTCTTT. V gene TRBV19 combines with J gene TRBJ1-1, with 9 bases identical to TRBD1. J was trimmed by 10 bases and V by 7 bases; bases with no gene match: 7. The CDR3 is 12 residues long. Germline loops: CDR1 LNHDA, CDR2 SQIVND (reference sequence).

The V gene is TRBV7-9, the J gene TRBJ1-3; D is unresolved. The V gene's germline CDR1 is SEHNR and CDR2 FQNEAQ (reference sequence). The V end was cut by 10 bases, the J end by 0 bases, with 10 bases between. The CDR3 extends over 13 amino acids. The CDR3 DNA reads as TGTGCCACCTCCCGTGACTCTGGAAACACCATATATTTT. Translated, it gives CATSRDSGNTIYF. Full variable domain (rest looked up from reference TRBV7-9 and TRBJ1-3): DTGVSQNPRHKITKRGQNVTFRCDPISEHNRLYWYRQTLGQGPEFLTYFQNEAQLEKSRLLSDRFSAERPKGSFSTLEIQRTEQGDSAMYLCATSRDSGNTIYFGEGSWLTVV.

The chain combines TRBV28 with TRBJ2-7; 11 nucleotides line up with TRBD1. The CDR3 is made up of 15 amino acids. Looked up from germline, CDR1 is MDHEN and CDR2 is SYDVKM. V gave up 5 bases and J gave up 4 bases; unmatched junction bases: 7. The CDR3 nucleotides read TGTGCCAGCAGTCGACTCGGACAGGGGGCGTACGAGCAGTACTTC. Residues: CASSRLGQGAYEQYF.